Listed below are T cell receptor beta chains from one sample, sequenced in a study of a mutant IDH1 vaccine in newly diagnosed glioma. Here immunoSEQ multiplex PCR was the method, and the copy in TCRdb shows in-frame clones only, minus some. The sample lists some 16,000 clones; roughly 80% were seen once. Sequences were derived from PBMCs, sampled from a glioma patient treated with radiotherapy, temozolomide or both. Every receptor here comes from a man aged 35 to 55 with glioma. Each CDR3 is given with its conserved first and last residue. Each record gives: J gene, clone size, V gene, D gene, CDR3 protein, CDR3 DNA. The D gene is left open where the match is weak. The size entry is marked missing in some rows and otherwise reads once, few, many or a size class.

>TRBJ1-2|-|TRBV7-8|-
CASSLGSGYYGYTF
TGTGCCAGCAGCTTAGGCTCAGGATACTATGGCTACACCTTC
>TRBJ2-5|-|TRBV7-9|TRBD1
CASSLKSTGGAKTQYF
TGTGCCAGCAGCTTAAAATCGACAGGGGGCGCAAAGACCCAGTACTTC
>TRBJ2-5|-|TRBV15|-
CATSRDQGPPGQETQYF
TGTGCCACCAGCAGAGATCAGGGACCCCCAGGCCAAGAGACCCAGTACTTC
>TRBJ1-1|-|TRBV5-1|-
CASSPGMGGRNTEAFF
TGCGCCAGCAGCCCTGGGATGGGGGGCCGCAACACTGAAGCTTTCTTT
>TRBJ2-2|once|TRBV7-7|TRBD2
CASRSGGNTGELFF
TGTGCCAGCCGGTCGGGAGGGAACACCGGGGAGCTGTTTTTT
>TRBJ2-3|-|TRBV6-5|-
CASSYQAGADTQYF
TGTGCCAGCAGTTACCAGGCCGGGGCAGATACGCAGTATTTT
>TRBJ2-2|few|TRBV6-6|TRBD1
CASTRIQGAGTGELFF
TGTGCCAGCACCCGAATTCAGGGGGCGGGCACCGGGGAGCTGTTTTTT
>TRBJ2-1|-|TRBV5-4|-
CASSLSAGPVYNEQFF
TGTGCCAGCAGCTTAAGTGCCGGTCCGGTTTACAATGAGCAGTTCTTC
>TRBJ1-2|-|TRBV18|-
CASSPRQNANYGYTF
TGTGCCAGCTCACCACGACAGAACGCCAACTATGGCTACACCTTC
>TRBJ2-5|-|TRBV7-6|-
CASSPDPETQYF
TGTGCCAGCAGCCCCGACCCAGAGACCCAGTACTTC
>TRBJ1-5|-|TRBV10-2|-
CASSESGHRNQPQHF
TGCGCCAGCAGTGAAAGCGGGCACCGCAATCAGCCCCAGCATTTT
>TRBJ2-1|-|TRBV11-2|TRBD2
CASSHGTSGNNEQFF
TGTGCCAGCAGCCATGGGACTAGCGGGAACAATGAGCAGTTCTTC